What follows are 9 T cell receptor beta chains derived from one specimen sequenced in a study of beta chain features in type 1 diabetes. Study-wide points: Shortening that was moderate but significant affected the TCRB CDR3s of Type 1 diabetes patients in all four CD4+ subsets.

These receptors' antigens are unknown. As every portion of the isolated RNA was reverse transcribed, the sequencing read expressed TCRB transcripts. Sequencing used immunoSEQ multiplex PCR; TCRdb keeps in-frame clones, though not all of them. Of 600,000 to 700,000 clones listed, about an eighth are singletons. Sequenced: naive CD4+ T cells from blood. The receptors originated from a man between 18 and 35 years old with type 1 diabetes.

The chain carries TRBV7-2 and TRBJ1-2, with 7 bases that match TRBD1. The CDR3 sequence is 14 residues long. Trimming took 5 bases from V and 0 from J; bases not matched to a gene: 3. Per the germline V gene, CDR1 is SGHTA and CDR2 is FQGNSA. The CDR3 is CASSVDRANYGYTF. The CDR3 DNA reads TGTGCCAGCAGCGTCGACAGGGCTAACTATGGCTACACCTTC.

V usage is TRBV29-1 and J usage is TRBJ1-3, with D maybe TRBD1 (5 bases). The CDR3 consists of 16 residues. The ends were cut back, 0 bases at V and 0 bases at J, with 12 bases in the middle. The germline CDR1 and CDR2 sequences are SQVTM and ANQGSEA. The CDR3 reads CSVEEIVGGSGNTIYF. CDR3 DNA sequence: TGCAGCGTTGAAGAAATAGTTGGGGGCTCTGGAAACACCATATATTTT.

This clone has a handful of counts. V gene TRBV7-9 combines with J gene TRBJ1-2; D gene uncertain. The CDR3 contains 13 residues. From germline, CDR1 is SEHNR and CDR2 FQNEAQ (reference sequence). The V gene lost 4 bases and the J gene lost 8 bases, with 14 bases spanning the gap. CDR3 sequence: CASSSPREPGYTF. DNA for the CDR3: TGTGCCAGCAGCTCACCGAGGGAGCCCGGCTACACCTTC.

The CDR3 nucleotides are TGTGCCTGGAGTGTAGATTCCGGACTCAATGAGCAGTTCTTC. Translating gives CAWSVDSGLNEQFF. V and J are TRBV30 and TRBJ2-1, with D possibly being TRBD2 (5 bases). V was cut by 0 bases and J by 6 bases, with 12 bases left in between. Germline loops: CDR1 GTSNPN, CDR2 SVGIG (reference sequence). The CDR3 spans 14 residues.

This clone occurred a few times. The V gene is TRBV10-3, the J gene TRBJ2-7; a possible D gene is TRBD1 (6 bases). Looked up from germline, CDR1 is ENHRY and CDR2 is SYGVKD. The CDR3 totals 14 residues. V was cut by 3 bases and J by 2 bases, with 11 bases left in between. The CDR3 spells CAISDQRQAYEQYF. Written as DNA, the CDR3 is TGTGCCATCAGTGACCAACGACAGGCCTACGAGCAGTACTTC.

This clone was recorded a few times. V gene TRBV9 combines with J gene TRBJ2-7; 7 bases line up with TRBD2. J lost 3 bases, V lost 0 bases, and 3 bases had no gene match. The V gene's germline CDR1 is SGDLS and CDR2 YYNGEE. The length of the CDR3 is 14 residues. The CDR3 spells CASSVGREGYEQYF. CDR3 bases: TGTGCCAGCAGCGTAGGCAGGGAGGGCTACGAGCAGTACTTC.

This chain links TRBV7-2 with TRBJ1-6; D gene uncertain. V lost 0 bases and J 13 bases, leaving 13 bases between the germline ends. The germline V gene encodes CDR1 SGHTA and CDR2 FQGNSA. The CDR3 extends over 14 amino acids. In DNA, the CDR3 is TGTGCCAGCAGCTTAGCGCAGAGCCCCGTCCCCCTCCACTTT. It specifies CASSLAQSPVPLHF.

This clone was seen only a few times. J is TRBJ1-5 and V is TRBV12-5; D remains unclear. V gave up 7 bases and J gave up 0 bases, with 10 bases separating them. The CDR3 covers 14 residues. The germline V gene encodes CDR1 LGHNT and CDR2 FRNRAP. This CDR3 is CASVGTDSNQPQHF. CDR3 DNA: TGTGCTAGTGTTGGCACCGATAGCAATCAGCCCCAGCATTTT.

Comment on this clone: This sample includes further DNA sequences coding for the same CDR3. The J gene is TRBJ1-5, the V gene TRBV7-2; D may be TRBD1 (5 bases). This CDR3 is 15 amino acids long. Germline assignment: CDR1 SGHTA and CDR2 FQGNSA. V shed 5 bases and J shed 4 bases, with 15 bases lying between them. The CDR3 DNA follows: TGTGCCAGCAGCCTCGCCGGGGCAGGGAATCAGCCCCAGCATTTT. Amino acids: CASSLAGAGNQPQHF.